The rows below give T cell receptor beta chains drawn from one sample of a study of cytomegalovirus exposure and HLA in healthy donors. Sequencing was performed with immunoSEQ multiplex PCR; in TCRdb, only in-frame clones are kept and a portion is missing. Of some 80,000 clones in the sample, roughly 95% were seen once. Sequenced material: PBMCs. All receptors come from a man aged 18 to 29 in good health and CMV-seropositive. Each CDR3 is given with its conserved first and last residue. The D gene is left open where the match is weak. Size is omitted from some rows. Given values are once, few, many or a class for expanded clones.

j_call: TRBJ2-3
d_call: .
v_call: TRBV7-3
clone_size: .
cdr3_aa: CASSDSGDTQYF
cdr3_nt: TGTGCCAGCAGCGATAGCGGAGATACGCAGTATTTT

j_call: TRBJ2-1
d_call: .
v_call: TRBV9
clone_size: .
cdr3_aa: CASSLRRGPGNEQFF
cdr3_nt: TGTGCCAGCAGCCTCAGGCGAGGGCCCGGCAATGAGCAGTTCTTC

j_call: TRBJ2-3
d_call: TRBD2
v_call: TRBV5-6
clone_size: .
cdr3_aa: CASSFEGGPDTQYF
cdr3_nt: TGTGCCAGCAGCTTTGAGGGAGGGCCAGATACGCAGTATTTT

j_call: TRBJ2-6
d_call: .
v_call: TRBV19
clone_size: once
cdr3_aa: CASSVGHGVRFGANVLTF
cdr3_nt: TGTGCCAGTAGCGTGGGACACGGGGTACGCTTTGGGGCCAACGTCCTGACTTTC

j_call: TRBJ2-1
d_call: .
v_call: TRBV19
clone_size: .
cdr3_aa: CASSIERTQETYNEQFF
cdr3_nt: TGTGCCAGTAGTATAGAACGGACACAGGAAACCTACAATGAGCAGTTCTTC

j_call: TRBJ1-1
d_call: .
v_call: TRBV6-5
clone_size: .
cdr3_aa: CASSYSGRLNTEAFF
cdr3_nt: TGTGCCAGCAGTTACTCGGGCAGACTGAACACTGAAGCTTTCTTT

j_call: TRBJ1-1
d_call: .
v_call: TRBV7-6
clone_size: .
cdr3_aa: CASSAGQWGGTEAFF
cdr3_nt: TGTGCCAGCAGCGCCGGACAGTGGGGCGGCACTGAAGCTTTCTTT

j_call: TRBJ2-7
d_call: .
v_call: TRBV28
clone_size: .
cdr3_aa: CASSFRSRVHEQYF
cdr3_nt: TGTGCCAGCAGTTTCCGGAGTAGAGTCCACGAGCAGTACTTC

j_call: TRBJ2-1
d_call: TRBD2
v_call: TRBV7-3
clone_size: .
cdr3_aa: CASSLTPELAGNNEQFF
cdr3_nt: TGTGCCAGCAGCTTAACCCCGGAACTAGCGGGGAACAATGAGCAGTTCTTC

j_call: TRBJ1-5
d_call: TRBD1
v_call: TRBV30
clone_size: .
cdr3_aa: CAWGQTGGGRQPQHF
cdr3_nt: TGTGCCTGGGGCCAGACAGGGGGCGGGCGTCAGCCCCAGCATTTT

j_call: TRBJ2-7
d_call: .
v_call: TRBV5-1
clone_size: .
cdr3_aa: CASSLEGVWSYEQYF
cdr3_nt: TGCGCCAGCAGCTTGGAGGGGGTTTGGTCCTACGAGCAGTACTTC

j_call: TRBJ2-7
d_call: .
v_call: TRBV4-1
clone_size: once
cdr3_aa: CASSQEVARKYF
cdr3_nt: TGCGCCAGCAGCCAAGAAGTGGCAAGAAAGTACTTC

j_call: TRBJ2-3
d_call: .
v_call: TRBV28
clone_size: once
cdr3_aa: CASSLLPAQDTQYF
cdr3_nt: TGTGCCAGCAGTTTATTGCCAGCACAGGATACGCAGTATTTT

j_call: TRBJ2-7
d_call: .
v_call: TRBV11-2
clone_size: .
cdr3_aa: CASSYKWGGDEQYF
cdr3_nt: TGTGCCAGCAGCTACAAATGGGGGGGCGACGAGCAGTACTTC

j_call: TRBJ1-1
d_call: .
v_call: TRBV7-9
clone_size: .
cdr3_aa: CASSGQGNTEAFF
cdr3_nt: TGTGCCAGCAGCGGACAAGGGAACACTGAAGCTTTCTTT

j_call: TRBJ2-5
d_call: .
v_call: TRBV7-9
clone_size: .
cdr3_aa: CASSSGLKETQYF
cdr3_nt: TGTGCCAGCAGCTCTGGACTCAAAGAGACCCAGTACTTC

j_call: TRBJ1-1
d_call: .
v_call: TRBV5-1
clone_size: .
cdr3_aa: CASSSGTLNTEAFF
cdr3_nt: TGCGCCAGCAGCAGTGGGACACTTAACACTGAAGCTTTCTTT

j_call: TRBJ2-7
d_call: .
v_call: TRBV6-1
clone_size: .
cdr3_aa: CASSEGRGPTYEQYF
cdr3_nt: TGTGCCAGCAGTGAGGGAAGGGGCCCAACCTACGAGCAGTACTTC

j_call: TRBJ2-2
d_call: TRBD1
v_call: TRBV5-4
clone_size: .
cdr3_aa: CASSSRGHAGELFF
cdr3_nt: TGTGCCAGCAGTTCTAGGGGGCACGCCGGGGAGCTGTTTTTT

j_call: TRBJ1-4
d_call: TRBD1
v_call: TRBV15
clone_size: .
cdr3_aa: CATSRVGQGEKLFF
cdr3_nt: TGTGCCACCAGCAGAGTTGGACAGGGTGAAAAACTGTTTTTT

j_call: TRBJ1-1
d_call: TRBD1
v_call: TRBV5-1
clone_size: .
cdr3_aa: CASSGTVNTEAFF
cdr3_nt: TGCGCCAGCAGCGGGACAGTTAACACTGAAGCTTTCTTT

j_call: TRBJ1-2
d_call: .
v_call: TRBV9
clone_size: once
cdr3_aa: CASSVGTDTYGYTF
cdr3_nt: TGTGCCAGCAGCGTAGGTACGGACACCTATGGCTACACCTTC

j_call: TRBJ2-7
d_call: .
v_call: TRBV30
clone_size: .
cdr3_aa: CAWSVGHEQYF
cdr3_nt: TGTGCCTGGAGCGTGGGGCACGAGCAGTACTTC

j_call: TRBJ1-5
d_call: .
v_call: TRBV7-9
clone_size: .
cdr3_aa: CASSVLHSNQPQHF
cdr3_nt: TGTGCCAGCAGCGTACTCCATAGCAATCAGCCCCAGCATTTT

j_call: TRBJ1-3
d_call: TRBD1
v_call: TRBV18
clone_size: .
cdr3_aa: CASSPDRAGNTIYF
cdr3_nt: TGTGCCAGCTCACCGGACAGGGCTGGAAACACCATATATTTT

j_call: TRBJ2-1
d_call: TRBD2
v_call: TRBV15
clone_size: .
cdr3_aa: CATSREGDSGSDEQFF
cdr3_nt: TGTGCCACCAGCAGAGAAGGGGATAGCGGGAGCGATGAGCAGTTCTTC

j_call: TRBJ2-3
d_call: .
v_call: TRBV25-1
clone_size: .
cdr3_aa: CASSELDGGGSDTQYF
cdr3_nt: TGTGCCAGCAGTGAGTTAGACGGTGGAGGCTCAGATACGCAGTATTTT

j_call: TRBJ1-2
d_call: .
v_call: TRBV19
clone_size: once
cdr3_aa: CASRRNADYGYTF
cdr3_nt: TGTGCCAGTAGGCGGAATGCGGACTATGGCTACACCTTC

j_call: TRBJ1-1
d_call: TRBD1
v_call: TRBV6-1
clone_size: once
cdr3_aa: CASSEGFWTGMRRSTEAFF
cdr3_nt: TGTGCCAGCAGTGAAGGCTTTTGGACAGGCATGCGGAGAAGCACTGAAGCTTTCTTT

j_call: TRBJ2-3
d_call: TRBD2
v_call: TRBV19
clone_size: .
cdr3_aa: CASSSGLAGGGTDTQYF
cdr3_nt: TGTGCCAGTAGTTCGGGACTAGCGGGAGGGGGCACAGATACGCAGTATTTT

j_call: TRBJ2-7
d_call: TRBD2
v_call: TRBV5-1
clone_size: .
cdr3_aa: CASSSPSSGSGGQYF
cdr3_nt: TGCGCCAGCAGCTCACCGAGTAGCGGGAGTGGAGGGCAGTACTTC